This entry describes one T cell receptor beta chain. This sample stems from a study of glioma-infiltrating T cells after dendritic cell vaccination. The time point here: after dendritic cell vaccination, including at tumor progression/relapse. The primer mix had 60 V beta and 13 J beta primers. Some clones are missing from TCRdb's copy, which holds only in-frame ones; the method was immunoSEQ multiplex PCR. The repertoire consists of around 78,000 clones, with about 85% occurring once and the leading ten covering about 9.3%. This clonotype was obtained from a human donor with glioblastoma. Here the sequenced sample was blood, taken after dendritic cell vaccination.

Here the CDR3 DNA reads TGTGCCAGCAGCTTTACCTCAGGGGCCGGAAACACCATATATTTT. It yields the protein CASSFTSGAGNTIYF. The chain links TRBV11-2 to TRBJ1-3, with D perhaps TRBD1 (6 bases). Germline-derived CDR1 and CDR2 are SGHAT and FQNNGV. The CDR3 sequence is 15 residues long. Trimming shortened V by 3 bases and J by 4 bases, and 13 bases separated the two germline ends.